The rows below give T cell receptor beta chains drawn from one sample of a study of CD8+CD57+ T cells in acquired aplastic anemia. TCRdb re-called the reads with MiXCR, one entry per CDR3 protein. The sample lists approximately 190,000 distinct CDR3 sequences, approximately 48% occurring once. The specimen was sorted CD4+, CD8+, or CD8+CD57+ T cells (not recorded which) from PBMCs. Source of these receptors: a human donor with aplastic anemia. CDR3s include the opening cysteine and the closing phenylalanine or tryptophan. The D gene is left open where the match is weak. Size is omitted from some rows. Given values are once, few, many or a class for expanded clones.

len	abundance	d_gene	v_gene	j_gene	CDR3aa	CDR3nt
15	NA	TRBD1	TRBV7-6	TRBJ2-7	CASSLDRGRYYEQYF	TGTGCCAGCAGCTTGGACAGGGGACGATATTACGAGCAGTACTTC
16	NA	NA	TRBV18	TRBJ1-2	CASSPDQGRANYGYTF	TGTGCCAGCTCACCGGATCAGGGGAGGGCTAACTATGGCTACACCTTC
15	NA	NA	TRBV7-2	TRBJ1-5	CASSFFGGEDQPQHF	TGTGCCAGCAGCTTTTTCGGGGGCGAGGATCAGCCCCAGCATTTT
14	NA	TRBD1	TRBV10-3	TRBJ2-7	CAISVEGQGSEQYF	TGTGCCATCAGTGTGGAGGGACAGGGGTCCGAGCAGTACTTC
15	few	NA	TRBV9	TRBJ2-1	CASSVLWRGGNEQFF	TGTGCCAGCAGCGTGTTATGGAGGGGTGGGAATGAGCAGTTCTTC
14	NA	NA	TRBV2	TRBJ2-7	CASSLADRTYEQYF	TGTGCCAGCAGTTTAGCCGACAGAACCTACGAGCAGTACTTC
14	many	NA	TRBV20-1	TRBJ1-6	CSARGGSTGSPLHF	TGCAGTGCTAGAGGGGGATCTACGGGTTCACCCCTCCACTTT
15	NA	TRBD2	TRBV2	TRBJ2-1	CASSPTSPSYNEQFF	TGTGCCAGCAGCCCGACTAGCCCCTCCTACAATGAGCAGTTCTTC
15	many	TRBD1	TRBV5-8	TRBJ2-5	CASSPGQGGEVTQYF	TGTGCCAGCAGCCCAGGACAGGGCGGTGAAGTGACCCAGTACTTC
13	NA	NA	TRBV29-1	TRBJ1-1	CSVSVRGDTEAFF	TGCAGCGTTTCGGTTCGAGGTGACACTGAAGCTTTCTTT
14	many	NA	TRBV9	TRBJ2-3	CASSVAPSTDTQYF	TGTGCCAGCAGCGTAGCTCCCTCAACAGATACGCAGTATTTT
13	NA	TRBD1	TRBV2	TRBJ2-7	CASSGDRMGEQYF	TGTGCCAGCAGTGGGGACAGGATGGGGGAGCAGTACTTC
15	NA	NA	TRBV9	TRBJ2-7	CASSVGGGDEYEQYF	TGTGCCAGCAGCGTAGGAGGGGGGGATGAATACGAGCAGTACTTC
15	NA	TRBD1	TRBV7-3	TRBJ2-1	CASSPHLGQGSEQSF	TGTGCCAGCAGCCCCCACCTGGGACAGGGTAGTGAGCAGTCCTTC
14	many	NA	TRBV7-9	TRBJ2-5	CASSLTGAQETQYF	TGTGCCAGCAGCTTAACGGGAGCCCAAGAGACCCAGTACTTC
15	NA	NA	TRBV7-3	TRBJ2-3	CASGGTGVDTDTQYF	TGTGCCAGCGGTGGGACGGGGGTTGACACAGATACGCAGTATTTT
13	NA	NA	TRBV7-2	TRBJ2-1	CASSLSPRREQFF	TGTGCCAGCAGCCTAAGCCCCCGGCGTGAGCAGTTCTTC
11	NA	TRBD1	TRBV29-1	TRBJ1-1	CSVDREVEAFF	TGCAGCGTCGACAGGGAGGTAGAAGCTTTCTTT
13	NA	NA	TRBV5-1	TRBJ2-1	CASSLVGVTEQFF	TGCGCCAGCAGCTTAGTCGGGGTAACTGAGCAGTTCTTC
14	once	TRBD1	TRBV25-1	TRBJ2-7	CATFFGTGLDEQYF	TGTGCCACGTTCTTTGGGACAGGGTTGGACGAGCAGTACTTC
14	NA	NA	TRBV6-1	TRBJ2-7	CASSKDSAPTGQYF	TGTGCCAGCAGTAAGGACAGCGCTCCCACCGGGCAGTACTTC
14	NA	NA	TRBV7-2	TRBJ1-1	CASSISGWATEAFF	TGTGCCAGCAGCATCAGCGGATGGGCGACTGAAGCTTTCTTT
18	few	TRBD2	TRBV5-1	TRBJ2-2	CASSLNPVEREVLGELFF	TGCGCCAGCAGCTTGAACCCGGTAGAGCGGGAGGTGCTCGGGGAGCTGTTTTTT
14	many	NA	TRBV6-1	TRBJ1-1	CASSGQLMNTEAFF	TGTGCCAGCAGCGGACAGCTGATGAACACTGAAGCTTTCTTT
14	many	NA	TRBV14	TRBJ2-1	CASSQERRNNEQFF	TGTGCCAGCAGCCAGGAACGGAGAAACAATGAGCAGTTCTTC
18	NA	NA	TRBV15	TRBJ2-2	CATSREPRGATNTGELFF	TGTGCCACCAGCAGAGAACCGAGGGGCGCCACGAACACCGGGGAGCTGTTTTTT
13	NA	NA	TRBV10-3	TRBJ1-1	CAIIPERGTEAFF	TGTGCCATCATACCGGAGAGAGGCACTGAAGCTTTCTTT
15	once	NA	TRBV19	TRBJ1-5	CASDAGIGSNQPQHF	TGTGCCAGCGATGCGGGGATAGGGAGCAATCAGCCCCAGCACTTT
13	NA	NA	TRBV19	TRBJ2-5	CASSSRTKETQYF	TGTGCCAGTAGTTCGAGGACTAAAGAGACCCAGTACTTC
12	NA	NA	TRBV29-1	TRBJ1-3	CSVPLSGNTIYF	TGCAGCGTTCCTTTGTCCGGAAACACCATATATTTT
16	few	NA	TRBV9	TRBJ1-6	CASSVAILGENSPLHF	TGTGCCAGCAGCGTAGCTATCCTGGGGGAAAATTCACCCCTCCACTTT
14	few	NA	TRBV3-1	TRBJ2-1	CASSLRQAYNEQFF	TGTGCCAGCAGCCTTCGGCAGGCCTACAATGAGCAGTTCTTC
18	many	TRBD2	TRBV5-4	TRBJ2-7	CASSLARHGTSGAYEQYF	TGTGCCAGCAGCTTGGCCCGACATGGGACTAGCGGGGCCTACGAGCAGTACTTC
16	many	NA	TRBV24-1	TRBJ2-3	CATSSSAPGGAYTQYF	TGTGCCACCAGTAGTTCCGCGCCAGGTGGGGCCTATACGCAGTATTTT
16	NA	TRBD2	TRBV20-1	TRBJ2-1	CSAATSGRARYNEQFF	TGCAGTGCTGCTACTAGCGGGAGGGCGAGGTACAATGAGCAGTTCTTC
17	NA	NA	TRBV10-1	TRBJ2-1	CASSEYSGLPIYNELFF	TGCGCCAGCAGTGAGTATAGCGGACTCCCTATTTACAATGAGCTGTTCTTC
14	NA	TRBD1	TRBV7-2	TRBJ2-3	CASSLSGGADTQYF	TGTGCCAGCAGCTTATCAGGGGGCGCAGATACGCAGTATTTT
13	many	TRBD1	TRBV5-1	TRBJ1-2	CASRGRGPYGYTF	TGCGCCAGCAGAGGCAGGGGGCCCTATGGCTACACCTTC
15	NA	NA	TRBV25-1	TRBJ2-7	CASSLEVWGAYEQYF	TGTGCCAGCAGCTTGGAAGTCTGGGGTGCGTACGAGCAGTACTTC
16	NA	NA	TRBV11-2	TRBJ2-1	CASSLFRDPTYNEQFF	TGTGCCAGCAGCTTATTCCGGGACCCTACCTACAATGAGCAGTTCTTC
16	few	NA	TRBV6-5	TRBJ2-6	CASSYRRGTGANVLTF	TGTGCCAGCAGTTACCGACGGGGGACTGGGGCCAACGTCCTGACTTTC
13	NA	NA	TRBV2	TRBJ1-1	CASTPTGTGVAFF	TGTGCCAGCACCCCGACGGGAACCGGGGTAGCTTTCTTT
15	many	TRBD2	TRBV7-3	TRBJ2-3	CASSLQSGGTDTQYF	TGTGCCAGCAGCTTACAAAGCGGGGGCACAGATACGCAGTATTTT
14	NA	NA	TRBV19	TRBJ2-2	CASSTTRYTGELFF	TGTGCCAGTAGTACAACTAGGTACACCGGGGAGCTGTTTTTT
15	NA	NA	TRBV10-3	TRBJ1-5	CAISDKSQGGQPQHF	TGTGCCATCAGTGATAAAAGCCAGGGAGGACAGCCCCAGCATTTT
13	few	TRBD1	TRBV20-1	TRBJ1-1	CSATGGLGTEAFF	TGCAGTGCCACAGGGGGCTTGGGGACTGAAGCTTTCTTT
11	NA	NA	TRBV25-1	TRBJ1-2	CASRMGHGYTF	TGTGCCAGCAGAATGGGTCACGGCTACACCTTC
14	NA	TRBD1	TRBV29-1	TRBJ1-2	CSSGWGQGSYGYTF	TGCAGCTCTGGTTGGGGACAGGGGTCCTATGGCTACACCTTC
16	many	TRBD2	TRBV24-1	TRBJ2-3	CATSEPGLAGPDTQYF	TGTGCCACCAGTGAACCGGGACTAGCGGGACCAGATACGCAGTATTTT
13	NA	NA	TRBV29-1	TRBJ1-4	CSVLLSRNEKLFF	TGCAGCGTCCTCCTCTCCCGAAATGAAAAACTGTTTTTT
14	NA	TRBD1	TRBV19	TRBJ1-4	CASTTGGANEKLFF	TGTGCCAGTACTACAGGGGGAGCTAATGAAAAACTGTTTTTT
17	many	NA	TRBV15	TRBJ1-1	CATSRDLPGRANTEAFF	TGTGCCACCAGCAGAGATCTACCGGGACGAGCGAACACTGAAGCTTTCTTT
16	NA	TRBD1	TRBV11-1	TRBJ2-1	CASSTTGTGPGNEQFF	TGTGCCAGCAGCACGACCGGGACAGGGCCGGGCAATGAGCAGTTCTTC
14	NA	TRBD2	TRBV24-1	TRBJ2-7	CATGASGSGYEQYF	TGTGCCACCGGTGCTAGCGGGAGTGGCTACGAGCAGTACTTC
15	NA	NA	TRBV5-1	TRBJ2-5	CASSSARVPQETQYF	TGCGCCAGCAGCTCGGCACGAGTTCCCCAAGAGACCCAGTACTTC
15	NA	TRBD2	TRBV20-1	TRBJ2-3	CSYADGLATTDTQYF	TGCAGTTACGCCGATGGACTAGCGACGACAGATACGCAGTATTTT
17	many	TRBD1	TRBV19	TRBJ2-3	CASSNPFAGQGMNTQYF	TGTGCCAGTAGTAATCCCTTCGCGGGACAGGGGATGAATACGCAGTATTTT
15	many	TRBD1	TRBV14	TRBJ2-4	CASSQTGGYGVIQYF	TGTGCCAGCAGCCAAACAGGGGGCTATGGGGTCATTCAGTACTTC
13	NA	NA	TRBV7-9	TRBJ1-2	CASSSTGSYGYTF	TGTGCCAGCAGCTCGACAGGATCCTATGGCTACACCTTC